This section outlines one T cell receptor beta chain sequence together with its context. What it binds is unknown. This sample was included in a study of shared clonotypes between healthy human individuals. Study-level results: Sampling was confined to blood; repertoires within tissues likely differ.

CDR1 and CDR2 from the germline V gene are LNHDA and SQIVND (reference sequence). The CDR3 has 17 residues. Trimming cost V 6 bases and J 0 bases; bases outside gene matches: 13. Assay: immunoSEQ multiplex PCR; the TCRdb copy retains only in-frame clones and omits some. The sample consists of about 1 million clones, roughly 80% of them appearing once. The clonotype originates from a man in his late teens or twenties in good health. The rearrangement joins TRBV19 to TRBJ1-1, with 7 bases identical to TRBD1. Input material: memory CD4+ T cells sorted from blood. Subset: CD45RA-negative fraction. The CDR3 DNA reads as TGTGCCAGTAGACAGGGGAGGGGGACTAGTATGAACACTGAAGCTTTCTTT. It specifies CASRQGRGTSMNTEAFF.